The next 17 T cell receptor beta chains were all read from a single sample in a study of T cell changes during pregnancy in multiple sclerosis. Sequencing was performed with immunoSEQ multiplex PCR; in TCRdb, only in-frame clones are kept and a portion is missing. The sample records tens of thousands of clones, about 90% being singletons. This specimen consisted of PBMCs, obtained in the first trimester of pregnancy. The source is a female donor in good health, serving as a control in a pregnancy study. Some clones in this sample may be carry-over from other donors' samples.

V gene TRBV9 combines with J gene TRBJ2-1; D perhaps matches TRBD2 (5 bases). Trimming took 4 bases from V and 7 from J, leaving 18 bases between them. Per the germline V gene, CDR1 is SGDLS and CDR2 is YYNGEE. The CDR3 is 15 amino acids. The CDR3 sequence is CASSSPLAWGNEQFF. In DNA, the CDR3 is TGTGCCAGCAGCAGCCCGTTAGCGTGGGGTAATGAGCAGTTCTTC.

The V and J genes are TRBV11-2 and TRBJ2-5; 11 bases agree with TRBD2. The germline V gene encodes CDR1 SGHAT and CDR2 FQNNGV. Germline trimming cut 1 base from V and 11 bases from J; bases unmatched to any gene: 3. This CDR3 comprises 13 residues. CDR3 protein: CASSLGSGRAQYF. The CDR3 DNA reads as TGTGCCAGCAGCTTAGGTAGCGGGAGGGCGCAGTACTTC.

The chain employs TRBV6-5 and TRBJ2-1; 8 bases align to TRBD2. This CDR3 has 15 residues. Germline-derived CDR1 and CDR2 are MNHEY and SVGAGI. Trimming removed 6 bases from V and 2 bases from J; junction bases left unmatched: 6. CDR3 amino acids: CASSLSAGAYNEQFF. In nucleotides, the CDR3 is TGTGCCAGCAGCCTCTCAGCGGGGGCCTACAATGAGCAGTTCTTC.

This sequence joins TRBV27 and TRBJ2-1; no reliable D call. Germline V gene lookup returns CDR1 MNHEY and CDR2 SMNVEV (reference sequence). CDR3 length equals 14 residues. Between the trimmed V and J ends, which lost 6 bases and 0 bases, there was a span of 9 bases. The CDR3 coding sequence is TGTGCCAGCAGCAAACTGAGCTCCTACAATGAGCAGTTCTTC. This translates into CASSKLSSYNEQFF.

The V and J genes are TRBV19 and TRBJ2-3; D gene unclear. Trimming pared 3 bases from V and 2 bases from J, leaving 12 bases between. The CDR3 covers 15 residues. Germline V lookup: CDR1 LNHDA, CDR2 SQIVND (reference sequence). The CDR3 sequence is CASSILGSYTDTQYF. CDR3 in DNA: TGTGCCAGTAGTATCCTGGGCAGTTACACAGATACGCAGTATTTT.

The chain is built from TRBV5-1 and TRBJ2-1, with D perhaps matching TRBD2 (6 bases). From germline, CDR1 is SGHRS and CDR2 YFSETQ. V lost 7 bases to trimming and J lost 8 bases, with 16 bases between them. CDR3 length equals 13 residues. CDR3 DNA sequence: TGCGCCAGCGGTCCGGGACTCCCACATGAGCAGTTCTTC. This gives the protein CASGPGLPHEQFF.

In this sample, this clone turned up once. The J gene is TRBJ2-3, the V gene TRBV5-4; 9 bases line up with TRBD2. Trimming removed 4 bases from V and 2 bases from J; junction bases left unmatched: 5. Germline V CDR1 and CDR2: SGHNT, YYREEE (reference sequence). This CDR3 is built from 15 residues. This CDR3 is CASSAAGGITDTQYF. Written as DNA, the CDR3 is TGTGCCAGCAGCGCCGCGGGGGGGATCACAGATACGCAGTATTTT. The full variable domain, rest sourced from reference TRBV5-4 and TRBJ2-3, is ETGVTQSPTHLIKTRGQQVTLRCSSQSGHNTVSWYQQALGQGPQFIFQYYREEENGRGNFPPRFSGLQFPNYSSELNVNALELDDSALYLCASSAAGGITDTQYFGPGTRLTVL.

Concerning this clone: Compared with germline, one end of the junction differs, possibly owing to a read error. CDR3 amino acids: CASSLDRVRQLF. CDR3 nucleotide sequence: TGCGCCAGCAGCCTCGACAGGGTCCGGCAACTCTTC. The chain is built from TRBV5-1 and TRBJ1-2; 7 nucleotides match TRBD1. Germline CDR1 reads SGHRS; CDR2 reads YFSETQ. CDR3 length: 12 residues.

The rearrangement joins TRBV5-1 to TRBJ2-7, with 9 bases lining up with TRBD1. The V gene end was trimmed by 5 bases and the J gene end by 5 bases; junction bases not matched to a gene: 11. The germline V gene encodes CDR1 SGHRS and CDR2 YFSETQ. The CDR3 has 15 residues. The DNA for the CDR3 is TGCGCCAGCAGACTACAGGGGGCGCCCGGTAACGAGCAGTACTTC. Amino acid sequence: CASRLQGAPGNEQYF.

The chain carries TRBV28 and TRBJ2-5, with a tentative D call TRBD2 (5 bases). V was shortened by 8 bases and J by 4 bases, with 14 bases between the two germline ends. The CDR3 is 13 residues long. In germline, CDR1 is MDHEN, CDR2 SYDVKM. The CDR3 protein is CASGRGLSETQYF. For the CDR3, the DNA is TGTGCCAGCGGGAGAGGGTTGTCAGAGACCCAGTACTTC.

The chain couples TRBV5-1 to TRBJ2-5, with TRBD2 matching over 8 bases. The V gene end was trimmed by 4 bases and the J gene end by 1 base; junction bases not matched to a gene: 15. The germline V gene has CDR1 SGHRS and CDR2 YFSETQ. CDR3 length: 18 amino acids. CDR3 region: CASSPPTYLAGGQETQYF. The CDR3 DNA reads TGCGCCAGCAGCCCCCCCACCTACTTGGCGGGGGGCCAAGAGACCCAGTACTTC.

The J gene is TRBJ1-1, the V gene TRBV7-9; TRBD1 matches at 7 bases. This CDR3 region has 14 residues. The V segment lost 5 bases and the J segment 1 base; nucleotides outside the gene matches: 4. Germline CDR1 SEHNR, CDR2 FQNEAQ (reference sequence). CDR3 region: CASSQQGRNTEAFF. CDR3 nucleotide sequence: TGTGCCAGCAGCCAACAGGGGCGGAACACTGAAGCTTTCTTT.

The rearrangement uses TRBV4-3 and TRBJ2-1, with D perhaps matching TRBD2 (6 bases). Germline V gives CDR1 LGHNA, CDR2 YSLEER. Trimming stripped 0 bases from V and 8 bases from J, with 23 bases between. The CDR3 spans 18 residues. CDR3 nucleotide sequence: TGCGCCAGCAGCCAAGATCCCCCTCCTCGCGGGCGGGGCGATGAGCAGTTCTTC. It translates to CASSQDPPPRGRGDEQFF.

J is TRBJ1-4 and V is TRBV6-4, with TRBD1 matching 8 bases. Trimming took 3 bases from V and 8 from J; bases not matched to a gene: 8. The CDR3 has 15 residues. From germline, CDR1 is MRHNA and CDR2 SNTAGT. CDR3 nucleotides: TGTGCCAGCAGTGAGGAACAGGGGGTCGGGGAAAAACTGTTTTTT. It is translated as CASSEEQGVGEKLFF.

The J gene is TRBJ1-4, the V gene TRBV11-2; D perhaps matches TRBD1 (5 bases). Per the germline V gene, CDR1 is SGHAT and CDR2 is FQNNGV. This CDR3 spans 15 amino acids. The V end was cut by 3 bases, the J end by 2 bases, with 10 bases between. In nucleotides, the CDR3 is TGTGCCAGCAGCTTTCAGGGAAGCACTAATGAAAAACTGTTTTTT. This codes for CASSFQGSTNEKLFF.

The rearrangement joins TRBV19 to TRBJ1-2; TRBD1 matches at 7 bases. Germline CDR1 is LNHDA and CDR2 is SQIVND (reference sequence). CDR3 length: 13 residues. The trim removed 7 bases at V and 4 bases at J, leaving 6 bases unmatched. CDR3 coding DNA: TGTGCCAGTAACCGACAGGGAATCTATGGCTACACCTTC. Translated, it gives CASNRQGIYGYTF.

The CDR3 sequence: CASAGGTAYEQYF. CDR3 nucleotides: TGTGCCAGCGCGGGGGGCACAGCTTACGAGCAGTACTTC. V usage is TRBV6-5 and J usage is TRBJ2-7; 8 bases align to TRBD2. The CDR3 has 13 residues. CDR1 is MNHEY and CDR2 is SVGAGI in the germline V gene. With V trimmed by 8 bases and J by 4 bases, 7 bases remained unmatched.